The present entry profiles one TCR beta chain with its context. Its target is unknown. One junction end disagrees with the germline gene, perhaps due to a read error. The identical CDR3 is also encoded by other nucleotide sequences in the sample. This entry comes from a study of cytomegalovirus exposure and HLA in healthy donors. Study-level points and caveats: Cytomegalovirus-associated status was assigned to 164 TCR beta chains.

The PCR contained 60 Vbeta and 13 Jbeta primers. The assay was immunoSEQ multiplex PCR, and TCRdb's table has in-frame clones only and misses some. Here the sample spans 100,000 to 150,000 clones, less than 85% being singletons. Specimen: PBMCs. The receptor comes from a woman aged 40 to 49 in good health and CMV-seropositive.

CDR3 nucleotide sequence: TGTGCCATCAGTGACAGGGGTGGGAACACTGAAGCCTTCTTT. Encoded protein: CAISDRGGNTEAFF. The chain employs TRBV10-3 and TRBJ1-1; maybe TRBD1 (6 bases). The CDR3 spans 14 residues. Germline CDR1 is ENHRY and CDR2 is SYGVKD.